The T cell receptor beta chain under discussion was sequenced for a study of blood T cell repertoires in COVID-19. Study-wide context: Sites across the United States, Italy and Spain contributed samples from acute and convalescent COVID-19.

Source study methods: Estimated nucleated cell counts came from reference gene primer amplification. TCRdb's table, derived via immunoSEQ multiplex PCR, lists solely in-frame clones and lacks some. That table is the source of V, J and clone size, and D and trimming were worked out from the DNA. The sample contains around 99,000 clones, roughly 88% of which appear only once. Germline trimming cut 1 base from V and 4 bases from J; bases unmatched to any gene: 9. Per the germline V gene, CDR1 is SGDLS and CDR2 is YYNGEE. The CDR3 is 16 amino acids. The chain combines TRBV9 with TRBJ1-1; TRBD1 agrees at 8 bases. Sequencing was performed on peripheral blood. The receptor was isolated from a man aged 50 to 59 with active or convalescent COVID-19. CDR3 amino acids: CASSVYAGGAVTEAFF. The CDR3 DNA follows: TGTGCCAGCAGCGTATACGCAGGGGGCGCGGTCACTGAAGCTTTCTTT. Full variable domain (remainder filled in from reference TRBV9 and TRBJ1-1): DSGVTQTPKHLITATGQRVTLRCSPRSGDLSVYWYQQSLDQGLQFLIQYYNGEERAKGNILERFSAQQFPDLHSELNLSSLELGDSALYFCASSVYAGGAVTEAFFGQGTRLTVV.